The rows below give T cell receptor beta chains drawn from one sample of a study of blood T cells in healthy people across ages. TCRdb re-called the 5' RACE reads with MiXCR, one entry per CDR3 protein. The repertoire holds roughly 1.7 million distinct CDR3 sequences, around 36% seen once, with about 11% in the top ten. The sample consisted of blood. These receptors all stem from a woman younger than 45 in good health. CDR3s include the opening cysteine and the closing phenylalanine or tryptophan. The D gene is left open where the match is weak. Size is omitted from some rows. Given values are once, few, many or a class for expanded clones.

V gene	J gene	clone size	D gene	CDR3 DNA	CDR3 protein
TRBV7-6	TRBJ1-1	many	.	TGTGCCAGCAGCTTTTCACCAAACACTGAAGCTTTCTTT	CASSFSPNTEAFF
TRBV6-5	TRBJ1-1	.	.	TGTGCCAGCAGCCGAGACAGAGATTACACTGAAGCTTTCTTT	CASSRDRDYTEAFF
TRBV20-1	TRBJ2-7	few	.	TGCAGTGCTACCAGGCTACTACCTTCCTACGAGCAGTACTTC	CSATRLLPSYEQYF
TRBV29-1	TRBJ1-2	many	.	TGCAGCGTTAGGTTGGGTTATGGCTACACCTTC	CSVRLGYGYTF
TRBV6-5	TRBJ2-4	few	.	TGTGCCAGCAGTACTCTGGCGCTAGTAGGCAAAAACATTCAGTACTTC	CASSTLALVGKNIQYF
TRBV6-6	TRBJ2-5	few	.	TGTGCCAGCAGCCTCCCTACCACGGTCCAAGAGACCCAGTACTTC	CASSLPTTVQETQYF
TRBV29-1	TRBJ2-1	.	.	TGCAGCGTTCGGAGGGGGGGGTACAATGAGCGGTTCTTC	CSVRRGGYNERFF
TRBV6-1	TRBJ1-1	few	.	TGTGCCAGCAGCGATATCGGGGAGAACACTGAAGCTTTCTTT	CASSDIGENTEAFF
TRBV29-1	TRBJ1-1	few	TRBD1	TGCAGCGTCCAAGGTGACAGGGGCACCACTGAAGCTTTCTTT	CSVQGDRGTTEAFF
TRBV27	TRBJ2-3	few	TRBD1	TGTGCCAGCAGTTTATCGCCCCTAACAGGGGCAGATACGCAGTATTTT	CASSLSPLTGADTQYF
TRBV27	TRBJ2-1	.	.	TGTGCCAGCAGTTACTTTCCCTACAATAAGCAGTTCTTC	CASSYFPYNKQFF
TRBV14	TRBJ2-4	.	TRBD1	TGTGCCAGCAGCCTGACGGGACAGGGACCCAAAAACATTCAGTACTTC	CASSLTGQGPKNIQYF
TRBV25-1	TRBJ2-1	many	.	TGTGCCAGCAGTGGTCACAAAGGATCCGTCAATGAGCAGTTCTTC	CASSGHKGSVNEQFF
TRBV12-3/TRBV12-4	TRBJ2-7	.	TRBD1	TGTGCCAGTAACTCAGGGGGACGCTACGAGCAGTACTTC	CASNSGGRYEQYF
TRBV4-2	TRBJ2-7	few	.	TGTGCCAGCAGCCAAGATAGGACGGGGCGCTACGAGCAGTACTTC	CASSQDRTGRYEQYF
TRBV27	TRBJ1-1	.	.	TGTGCCAGCAGTCCCGGAAATTACTTTGGGGGGGGAGCTTTCTTT	CASSPGNYFGGGAFF
TRBV20-1	TRBJ1-5	.	.	TGCAGTGCTAGAGGGGGACCTAGCAATCAGCCCCAGCATTTT	CSARGGPSNQPQHF
TRBV6-5	TRBJ2-7	.	.	TGTGCCAGCAGTGGGGGCGAGGGTTGGGGCGAGCAGTACTTC	CASSGGEGWGEQYF
TRBV20-1	TRBJ2-1	few	TRBD2	TGCAGTGCTAGAGATAGGACTAGCGGGAGGGCGGGCGAGCAGTTCTTC	CSARDRTSGRAGEQFF
TRBV5-1	TRBJ1-2	.	.	TGCGCCAGCAGCTTGGCCCCGACAGGCACTAACTATGGCCACACCTTC	CASSLAPTGTNYGHTF
TRBV18	TRBJ2-5	few	TRBD1	TGTGCCAGCTCACTGTTATCGGGACAGCAAGAGACCCAGTACTTC	CASSLLSGQQETQYF
TRBV5-1	TRBJ2-7	.	.	TGCGCCAGCAGCTTGGGCCCAATTACTAGAGATTACGAGCAGTACTTC	CASSLGPITRDYEQYF
TRBV6-6	TRBJ2-2	few	.	TGTGCCAGCAGATCATTTCGGGGGGCTGGCGGGGAGCTGTTTTTT	CASRSFRGAGGELFF